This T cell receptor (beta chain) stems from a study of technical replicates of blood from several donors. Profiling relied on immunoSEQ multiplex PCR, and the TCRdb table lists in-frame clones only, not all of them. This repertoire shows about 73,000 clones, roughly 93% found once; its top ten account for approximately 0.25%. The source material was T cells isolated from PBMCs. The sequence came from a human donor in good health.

As DNA, the CDR3 is TGTGCCAGCAGCCACGCCGGGACAACTGGAAACACCATATATTTT. It yields the protein CASSHAGTTGNTIYF. The J gene is TRBJ1-3, the V gene TRBV11-2; D is perhaps TRBD1 (6 bases). Germline CDR1 SGHAT, CDR2 FQNNGV. The CDR3 runs to 15 residues. Trimming left V 5 bases short and J 2 bases short, with 13 bases between.